The 11 T cell receptor beta chains in this list originate from one sample, sequenced in a study of beta chain features in type 1 diabetes. Sequencing targeted expressed TCRB transcripts, as all isolated RNA had been reverse transcribed. Assay: immunoSEQ multiplex PCR; the TCRdb copy retains only in-frame clones and omits some. The data show some 270,000 clones, 11% to 15% seen once. Sequenced: naive CD4+ T cells from blood. These receptors all come from a middle-aged woman in good health.

In regard to this clone: This specimen includes other DNA sequences encoding the same CDR3. The chain carries TRBV15 and TRBJ1-2, with D possibly matching TRBD1 (6 bases). The CDR3 covers 15 residues. The germline V gene encodes CDR1 LNHNV and CDR2 YYDKDF (reference sequence). The V gene lost 0 bases and the J gene lost 4 bases, with 12 bases spanning the gap. CDR3 DNA sequence: TGTGCCACCAGCAGAGAGGCGGGGGCGGGCTATGGCTACACCTTC. Protein sequence: CATSREAGAGYGYTF.

This clone was seen more than once but under ten times. The gene calls are TRBV4-1 and TRBJ2-7; 11 positions match TRBD2. The germline V gene encodes CDR1 MGHRA and CDR2 YSYEKL. Trimming at V came to 4 bases and at J to 4 bases, leaving 6 bases not matched to a gene. There are 15 residues in the CDR3. The CDR3 is CASSRPSGGPYEQYF. The CDR3 nucleotides are TGCGCCAGCAGCCGGCCTAGCGGGGGGCCTTACGAGCAGTACTTC.

The CDR3 loop reads CASSSPQGARGYTF. Written as DNA, the CDR3 is TGTGCCAGCAGCTCGCCCCAGGGGGCGCGGGGCTACACCTTC. The V gene is TRBV5-4, the J gene TRBJ1-2; 8 bases line up with TRBD1. The CDR3 is 14 amino acids. Germline lookup yields CDR1 SGHNT and CDR2 YYREEE (reference sequence). Losses at the gene ends were 3 bases for V and 8 bases for J; bases not matched to a gene: 9.

The rearrangement links TRBV15 to TRBJ1-1, with a possible D match to TRBD1 (5 bases). The CDR3 extends over 13 amino acids. Germline V CDR1 and CDR2: LNHNV, YYDKDF (reference sequence). V shed 3 bases and J shed 9 bases, with 14 bases lying between them. CDR3 residues: CATSSLREGKAFF. In nucleotides, the CDR3 is TGTGCCACCAGCAGCCTCCGGGAGGGGAAAGCTTTCTTT.

This clone was picked up a small number of times. The V gene is TRBV7-2, the J gene TRBJ2-3, with D uncertain. Trimming cost V 2 bases and J 0 bases, with 15 bases left between them. The CDR3 is 17 residues long. The germline gives CDR1 SGHTA, CDR2 FQGNSA. The CDR3 reads CASSLRWQTTSTDTQYF. CDR3 sequence (DNA): TGTGCCAGCAGCTTACGTTGGCAGACAACTAGCACAGATACGCAGTATTTT.

This chain uses TRBV5-6 with TRBJ1-6, with TRBD1 as a possible D gene (6 bases). This CDR3 is built from 18 residues. The ends were cut back, 3 bases at V and 0 bases at J, with 16 bases in the middle. The germline V gene encodes CDR1 SGHDT and CDR2 YYEEEE. The CDR3 spells CASSWGVQGSSYNSPLHF. DNA of the CDR3: TGTGCCAGCAGCTGGGGTGTCCAGGGGAGCTCCTATAATTCACCCCTCCACTTT.

The chain uses TRBV5-1 and TRBJ2-3; tentatively, D is TRBD2 (7 bases). This CDR3 has 16 residues. Germline V lookup: CDR1 SGHRS, CDR2 YFSETQ. Trimming left V 0 bases short and J 2 bases short, with 13 bases between. CDR3 amino acids: CASSLVPGGSTDTQYF. In nucleotides, the CDR3 is TGCGCCAGCAGCTTGGTTCCGGGGGGCTCCACAGATACGCAGTATTTT. Complete variable domain (other parts from reference TRBV5-1 and TRBJ2-3): KAGVTQTPRYLIKTRGQQVTLSCSPISGHRSVSWYQQTPGQGLQFLFEYFSETQRNKGNFPGRFSGRQFSNSRSEMNVSTLELGDSALYLCASSLVPGGSTDTQYFGPGTRLTVL.

The table lists this clone with a few counts. V gene TRBV5-6 combines with J gene TRBJ1-2, with a possible D match to TRBD1 (5 bases). V lost 4 bases, J lost 4 bases, and 14 bases lay in between. Germline V gene lookup returns CDR1 SGHDT and CDR2 YYEEEE. The CDR3 spans 14 residues. CDR3 bases: TGTGCCAGCAGCCAGTCAGGGTACCCCTATGGCTACACCTTC. Translated, it gives CASSQSGYPYGYTF.

About this clone itself: At one boundary the junction diverges from the germline segment, which might be a read error. This CDR3 is also generated by other DNA sequences in the sample. J is TRBJ2-5 and V is TRBV6-5; possibly TRBD2 for D (6 bases). From germline, CDR1 is MNHEY and CDR2 SVGAGI. This CDR3 spans 12 amino acids. The CDR3 coding sequence is TGTGCCAGCAGGGGAGGACTGCAGACCCAATACTTC. Residues: CASRGGLQTQYF.

This clone appeared many times. This chain joins TRBV4-1 and TRBJ1-2; 8 positions match TRBD1. V shed 2 bases, J shed 5 bases, and the junction held 7 bases outside the gene matches. The germline gives CDR1 MGHRA, CDR2 YSYEKL. The CDR3 consists of 15 residues. CDR3 DNA sequence: TGCGCCAGCAGCCAACCCTTACAGGGGGTGTATGGCTACACCTTC. Encoded protein: CASSQPLQGVYGYTF.

This clone has at least ten counts. The V gene is TRBV19, the J gene TRBJ2-1; unclear D gene. Trimming left V 0 bases short and J 10 bases short, with 10 bases between. Per the germline V gene, CDR1 is LNHDA and CDR2 is SQIVND (reference sequence). CDR3 length: 13 amino acids. In DNA, the CDR3 is TGTGCCAGTAGTATAGATCGTAAGCCAGAGCAGTTCTTC. Its protein is CASSIDRKPEQFF.